This TCR beta chain originates from a study of regulatory T cells in long-lasting Graves disease. Study-level points and caveats: Newly diagnosed patients shared around 910 public clonotypes; persistent patients shared approximately 2,700. Limited samples may have lowered accuracy. There was favoring of TRBV28, TRBJ1-2 and TRBJ2-5 in persistent disease.

This clonotype has a handful of counts. The antigen remains unidentified. Noted time point: persistent/refractory GD, antithyroid drugs over 5 years with positive TRAb. RNA from PBMCs was the source of the TCR library. CDR3 length: 13 residues. J gave up 6 bases and V 7 bases, and 2 bases lay outside the gene matches. Germline V CDR1 and CDR2: MNHNS, SASEGT. With iRepertoire HTBI primers and Arm-PCR of CDR3 regions, TCR beta libraries were built. As processed by the authors: The samples yielded 62 TRBV and around 15 TRBJ segments. One entry per CDR3 protein results from TCRdb running MiXCR on the multiplex PCR reads. TCRdb's processing, not the authors', yielded these V and J calls. The data show about 660,000 distinct CDR3 sequences, 25% to 35% seen once.

The genes are TRBV6-1 and TRBJ2-2; 10 bases map to TRBD1. The clonotype originates from a female donor with Graves disease. The starting material was peripheral blood mononuclear cells (PBMCs), obtained when the disease was refractory, from a patient treated with antithyroid drugs. The CDR3 DNA sequence: TGTGCCAGCAAGGGACAGGGGTCCGGGGAGCTGTTTTTT. It is translated as CASKGQGSGELFF.